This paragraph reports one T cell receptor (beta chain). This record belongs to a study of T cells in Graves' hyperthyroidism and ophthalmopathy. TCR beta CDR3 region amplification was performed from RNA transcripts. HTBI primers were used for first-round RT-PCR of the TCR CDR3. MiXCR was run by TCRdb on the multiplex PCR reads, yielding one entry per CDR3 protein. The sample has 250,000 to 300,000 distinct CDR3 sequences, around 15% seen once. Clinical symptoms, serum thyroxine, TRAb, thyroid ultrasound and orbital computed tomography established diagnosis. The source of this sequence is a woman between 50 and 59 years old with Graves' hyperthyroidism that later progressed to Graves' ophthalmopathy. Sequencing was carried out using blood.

The chain's CDR3 is CASSHGQGRADTQYF. The CDR3 DNA reads as TGTGCCAGCAGCCATGGACAGGGGAGGGCAGATACGCAGTATTTT. The chain combines TRBV11-2 with TRBJ2-3, with 9 bases matching TRBD1. The germline V gene encodes CDR1 SGHAT and CDR2 FQNNGV. The CDR3 runs to 15 residues. J was trimmed by 4 bases and V by 5 bases; bases with no gene match: 7.